These 22 T cell receptor beta chains came from one sample sequenced in a study of vaccination effects on CD4 cells after COVID-19. Assay used: immunoSEQ multiplex PCR; TCRdb lists only in-frame clones, some missing. The sample consists of just under 65,000 clones, about 79% of them appearing once. Their cognate antigens are unknown. Before any sequencing was done, the ViraFEST assay used viral peptide pools to expand antigen-specific CD4+ T cells. At the end of roughly ten days of culture, CD4+ T cells were isolated. Among the vaccine recipients, none had a prior SARS-CoV-2 infection, and nucleocapsid antibodies were negative. Sequenced material: CD4+ T cells from PBMCs cultured with HCoV-OC43 spike peptides, taken before COVID-19 vaccination. Subset reported: HCoV-OC43 spike overlapping peptide pool stimulation. The receptors were gathered from a human donor who received a COVID-19 vaccine.

The chain links TRBV7-2 to TRBJ2-5, with a weak D call TRBD2 (5 bases). The germline V gene encodes CDR1 SGHTA and CDR2 FQGNSA. The germline V and J ends were trimmed by 1 base and 4 bases, with 10 bases remaining between them. This CDR3 is 14 amino acids long. This chain's CDR3 is CASSLDQGGETQYF. The CDR3 DNA reads TGTGCCAGCAGCTTAGATCAAGGAGGAGAGACCCAGTACTTC.

The J gene is TRBJ1-5, the V gene TRBV27; unclear D gene. Germline CDR1 reads MNHEY; CDR2 reads SMNVEV (reference sequence). The CDR3 consists of 14 residues. The V gene lost 3 bases and the J gene lost 4 bases, with 10 bases spanning the gap. Written as DNA, the CDR3 is TGTGCCAGCAGTTTGTCGAGGGAGAATCAGCCCCAGCATTTT. It yields the protein CASSLSRENQPQHF.

This clone was seen a single time. This chain connects TRBV18 to TRBJ2-7, with 7 bases fitting TRBD1. The CDR3 extends over 16 amino acids. Germline V CDR1 and CDR2: KGHSH, LQKENI. V trimming: 6 bases; J trimming: 7 bases; junction bases outside the gene matches: 18. The CDR3 DNA is TGTGCCAGCTCCTTCTGGCCGGGACAGACTGAAGGGGAGCAGTACGTC. This gives the protein CASSFWPGQTEGEQYV.

The chain combines TRBV6-5 with TRBJ1-2, with TRBD1 matching over 10 bases. The length of the CDR3 is 14 residues. With 6 bases clipped from V and 8 bases from J, the junction kept 9 bases outside the gene matches. Germline lookup yields CDR1 MNHEY and CDR2 SVGAGI. CDR3 in amino acids: CASRAPTGGSGYTF. CDR3 DNA: TGTGCCAGCAGAGCCCCGACAGGGGGCAGCGGCTACACCTTC.

This clone was counted between two and nine times. The chain recombines TRBV27 with TRBJ1-1; a possible D gene is TRBD1 (6 bases). V lost 7 bases to trimming and J lost 4 bases, with 16 bases between them. The CDR3 totals 14 residues. Germline lookup yields CDR1 MNHEY and CDR2 SMNVEV (reference sequence). The CDR3 nucleotides read TGTGCCAGCACAACGGGGGGCGCGAGCACTGAAGCTTTCTTT. Translation: CASTTGGASTEAFF.

This chain links TRBV5-6 with TRBJ2-5; tentatively, D is TRBD1 or TRBD2 (5 bases each). The V end lost 2 bases, the J end lost 2 bases, and 13 bases lay between the germline ends. This CDR3 contains 15 residues. Germline values: CDR1 SGHDT, CDR2 YYEEEE. Written as DNA, the CDR3 is TGTGCCAGCAGCTTCGGGGCTCAGGGTCAAGAGACCCAGTACTTC. This encodes CASSFGAQGQETQYF.

The rearrangement uses TRBV12-3 or TRBV12-4 and TRBJ2-2; D is undetermined. Trimming shortened V by 0 bases and J by 6 bases, and 5 bases separated the two germline ends. This CDR3 region has 13 residues. The CDR3 protein is CASSLALSGELFF. CDR3 coding DNA: TGTGCCAGCAGTTTAGCGCTTTCCGGGGAGCTGTTTTTT.

The sample holds a few counts of this clone. The chain uses TRBV3-1 (or the pseudogene TRBV3-2) and TRBJ2-1, with TRBD1 matching over 8 bases. This CDR3 is built from 15 residues. Germline assignment: CDR1 LGHDT and CDR2 YNNKEL (reference sequence). V was clipped by 2 bases and J by 5 bases; unmatched bases: 5. DNA for the CDR3: TGTGCCAGCAGCCAACCGGGACAGGCTAACAATGAGCAGTTCTTC. It specifies CASSQPGQANNEQFF.

The rearrangement links TRBV12-3 or TRBV12-4 to TRBJ2-1; the D call may be TRBD1 or TRBD2 (5 bases each). Deletions cut 7 bases from V and 6 bases from J, with 13 bases between. This CDR3 comprises 13 residues. CDR3 sequence: CASTRGRANEQFF. CDR3 in DNA: TGTGCCAGCACCCGGGGCAGGGCCAATGAGCAGTTCTTC.

The chain joins TRBV23-1 to TRBJ2-4; possibly TRBD1 or TRBD2 for D (6 bases each). TRBV23-1 has ORF status, its function being uncertain. V gave up 8 bases and J gave up 0 bases, with 17 bases separating them. The CDR3 runs to 16 residues. The CDR3 is CASAPLGGLAKNIQYF. DNA of the CDR3: TGCGCCAGCGCTCCGCTCGGGGGCTTAGCCAAAAACATTCAGTACTTC.

The CDR3, as DNA: TGTGCCAGCAGTCCGCAATTTGGGGTTGGCACTGAAGCTTTCTTT. Translated, it gives CASSPQFGVGTEAFF. V gene TRBV28 combines with J gene TRBJ1-1; no definite D call. Deletions cut 5 bases from V and 4 bases from J, with 17 bases between. There are 15 residues in the CDR3. Per germline, CDR1 MDHEN and CDR2 SYDVKM.

The V and J genes are TRBV2 and TRBJ2-5; D gene unclear. The CDR3 length is 14 residues. Germline V CDR1 and CDR2: SNHLY, FYNNEI. V lost 4 bases, J lost 1 base, and 10 bases lay in between. CDR3 nucleotide sequence: TGTGCCAGCAGTGCGAGTGCCCTCCAAGAGACCCAGTACTTC. Translated, it gives CASSASALQETQYF. Complete variable domain (other parts from reference TRBV2 and TRBJ2-5): EPEVTQTPSHQVTQMGQEVILRCVPISNHLYFYWYRQILGQKVEFLVSFYNNEISEKSEIFDDQFSVERPDGSNFTLKIRSTKLEDSAMYFCASSASALQETQYFGPGTRLLVL.

This chain uses TRBV5-4 with TRBJ2-3, with D perhaps matching TRBD2 (5 bases). The CDR3 sequence is 16 residues long. With 0 bases removed from V and 4 bases from J, the gap between germline ends came to 15 bases. Per germline, CDR1 SGHNT and CDR2 YYREEE (reference sequence). In DNA form, the CDR3 reads TGTGCCAGCAGCTTGGTTGGTTGGGGAGCGGCAGATACGCAGTATTTT. Its translation is CASSLVGWGAADTQYF.

The chain uses TRBV5-1 and TRBJ2-1; TRBD1 or TRBD2 may be the D gene (5 bases each). This CDR3 is 15 amino acids long. V was cut by 2 bases and J by 6 bases, with 15 bases left in between. In germline, CDR1 is SGHRS, CDR2 YFSETQ. CDR3 coding DNA: TGCGCCAGCAGCTTTGTTACCGGGGACGGCAATGAGCAGTTCTTC. This sequence encodes CASSFVTGDGNEQFF.

This clone is a singleton in its sample. The chain carries TRBV5-8 and TRBJ1-5; weak D call: TRBD1 (5 bases). CDR1 is SGHTS, CDR2 YDEGEE, per germline. CDR3 length: 12 residues. Deletions cut 3 bases from V and 7 bases from J, with 8 bases between. CDR3 region: CASSSGYQPQHF. The CDR3 DNA is TGTGCCAGCAGCTCAGGGTACCAGCCCCAGCATTTT.

This chain links TRBV19 with TRBJ1-2; D call uncertain. Trimming left V 7 bases short and J 4 bases short, with 19 bases between. CDR3 length: 15 residues. CDR1 LNHDA and CDR2 SQIVND come from the germline V gene (reference sequence). The CDR3, as DNA: TGTGCCAGTACCCTCACCCGGGCGGCAGTCTATGGCTACACCTTC. The encoded protein is CASTLTRAAVYGYTF.

The chain uses TRBV7-2 and TRBJ1-4, with a tentative D call TRBD1 (5 bases). Germline V gene data show CDR1 as SGHTA and CDR2 as FQGNSA. Trimming took 5 bases from V and 5 from J, leaving 9 bases between them. The CDR3 runs 13 residues. The CDR3: CASSGDRNEKLFF. As DNA, the CDR3 is TGTGCCAGCAGCGGAGACAGAAATGAAAAACTGTTTTTT.

DNA of the CDR3: TGTGCCACCCAAAGGGATAGCGGGGGGTCAGATACGCAGTATTTT. Its translation is CATQRDSGGSDTQYF. J is TRBJ2-3 and V is TRBV10-3; 10 positions agree with TRBD2. V gave up 10 bases and J gave up 4 bases; unmatched junction bases: 11. Per the germline V gene, CDR1 is ENHRY and CDR2 is SYGVKD. CDR3 length equals 15 residues.

The chain carries TRBV6-1 and TRBJ1-1; no clear D. Germline CDR1 reads MNHNS; CDR2 reads SASEGT. CDR3 length equals 16 residues. The V gene lost 3 bases and the J gene lost 5 bases, with 19 bases spanning the gap. The CDR3 coding sequence is TGTGCCAGCAGTGACGGGAGAGTTCTCAAAGGGACTGAAGCTTTCTTT. The encoded protein is CASSDGRVLKGTEAFF.

V gene TRBV6-5 combines with J gene TRBJ1-2; D not certain. CDR1 and CDR2 from the germline V gene are MNHEY and SVGAGI. The CDR3 consists of 12 residues. V was pared by 8 bases and J by 4 bases, with 11 bases between. CDR3 nucleotide sequence: TGTGCCAGCTGTACAGCAGGCTATGGCTACACCTTC. This encodes CASCTAGYGYTF.

The chain combines TRBV9 with TRBJ2-3; perhaps TRBD2 as D (7 bases). The germline V gene encodes CDR1 SGDLS and CDR2 YYNGEE. The V end lost 2 bases, the J end lost 5 bases, and 15 bases lay between the germline ends. The CDR3 runs to 15 residues. CDR3 residues: CASSVLGGGLDTQYF. CDR3 DNA sequence: TGTGCCAGCAGCGTTCTCGGCGGGGGCCTAGATACGCAGTATTTT.

The chain employs TRBV6-5 and TRBJ1-2, with D possibly TRBD1 on 6 matching bases. Germline CDR1 reads MNHEY; CDR2 reads SVGAGI. Trimming left V 0 bases short and J 14 bases short, with 19 bases between. The CDR3 runs 14 residues. CDR3 DNA: TGTGCCAGCAGTTACTCGTACCAGACGGGGGCGTTGACCTTC. It yields the protein CASSYSYQTGALTF.